This section outlines one TCR beta chain sequence together with its context. The antigen remains undetermined. This sample was taken from a study of cytomegalovirus exposure and HLA in healthy donors. Study-wide findings and caveats: Investigators reported 150 to 200 TCR beta chains as tied to cytomegalovirus.

The protocol was immunoSEQ multiplex PCR, while the TCRdb copy is restricted to in-frame clones and leaves out a portion. Of roughly 260,000 clones in the sample, just under 90% were seen once. The CDR3 covers 14 residues. Trimming took off 4 bases at V and 7 bases at J, with 16 bases between the two ends. Germline V gives CDR1 MNHEY, CDR2 SMNVEV (reference sequence). This sequence originates from a man aged 18 to 29 in good health and CMV-seronegative. The V call is TRBV27, the J call TRBJ1-2, with TRBD1 as a possible D gene (6 bases). The sequenced sample consisted of PBMCs. The CDR3 DNA sequence: TGTGCCAGCAGTTCGCACCGGGACAATGGTGGCTACACCTTC. Translation gives CASSSHRDNGGYTF.